This passage covers 13 T cell receptor beta chains from one sample sequenced in a study of cytomegalovirus exposure and HLA in healthy donors. The PCR was carried out with 60 Vbeta primers and 13 Jbeta primers. Clones were read by immunoSEQ multiplex PCR, and TCRdb kept only the in-frame ones, dropping some. The data contain about 140,000 clones, roughly four fifths of them singletons. Sequenced: PBMCs. Receptor source: a woman aged 45-65 years in good health and CMV-seropositive.

The V gene is TRBV5-1, the J gene TRBJ2-2, with 9 bases lining up with TRBD2. V dropped 4 bases and J dropped 3; count of bases not matched to a gene: 13. Per the germline V gene, CDR1 is SGHRS and CDR2 is YFSETQ. The CDR3 sequence is 18 residues long. The DNA for the CDR3 is TGCGCCAGCAGCCCCCCTGAGCGGGGGGCAGGCGACACCGGGGAGCTGTTTTTT. Residues: CASSPPERGAGDTGELFF.

The chain has TRBV25-1 and TRBJ2-1; possible D gene TRBD1, 6 bases. This CDR3 has 15 residues. Germline V gene data show CDR1 as MGHDK and CDR2 as SYGVNS. V was trimmed by 4 bases and J by 2 bases, leaving 12 bases between them. The CDR3 region is CASSAPQGPYNEQFF. As DNA, the CDR3 is TGTGCCAGCAGTGCGCCTCAGGGGCCCTACAATGAGCAGTTCTTC. The variable domain in full, completed from reference TRBV25-1 and TRBJ2-1, reads EADIYQTPRYLVIGTGKKITLECSQTMGHDKMYWYQQDPGMELHLIHYSYGVNSTEKGDLSSESTVSRIRTEHFPLTLESARPSHTSQYLCASSAPQGPYNEQFFGPGTRLTVL.

The chain links TRBV11-2 to TRBJ2-6, with 9 bases fitting TRBD2. This CDR3 comprises 17 residues. V was pared by 6 bases and J by 1 base, with 7 bases of the junction left unmatched. CDR1 and CDR2 from the germline V gene are SGHAT and FQNNGV. The CDR3 loop reads CASRRERGESGANVLTF. DNA of the CDR3: TGTGCCAGCAGGAGGGAGCGGGGGGAGTCTGGGGCCAACGTCCTGACTTTC.

This clone was counted a few times. This CDR3 reads CASSQEGQGSEKLFF. The CDR3 nucleotides read TGTGCCAGCAGCCAAGAGGGACAGGGGTCTGAAAAACTGTTTTTT. This sequence joins TRBV4-2 and TRBJ1-4; the match to TRBD1 covers 10 bases. V lost 0 bases, J lost 7 bases, and 2 bases stayed unmatched. The length of the CDR3 is 15 residues. Looked up from germline, CDR1 is LGHNA and CDR2 is YNFKEQ.

The rearrangement links TRBV5-1 to TRBJ1-1, with TRBD1 identical over 8 bases. Germline V gene lookup returns CDR1 SGHRS and CDR2 YFSETQ. The CDR3 runs 16 residues. The V gene end was trimmed by 3 bases and the J gene end by 0 bases; junction bases not matched to a gene: 7. CDR3 DNA sequence: TGCGCCAGCAGCTCCGGGACAGGAAGTTTGAACACTGAAGCTTTCTTT. Translation gives CASSSGTGSLNTEAFF.

The rearrangement joins TRBV15 to TRBJ2-7; 11 bases map to TRBD2. The CDR3 loop spans 15 amino acids. Germline V gene data show CDR1 as LNHNV and CDR2 as YYDKDF (reference sequence). V lost 5 bases to trimming and J lost 3 bases; unmatched junction nucleotides: 6. The CDR3 DNA reads TGTGCCACCAGCCCTAGCGGGGGGCCAGGCTACGAGCAGTACTTC. Its translation: CATSPSGGPGYEQYF.

This chain links TRBV19 with TRBJ1-1, with 8 nucleotides matching TRBD1. Germline values: CDR1 LNHDA, CDR2 SQIVND (reference sequence). The trim removed 1 base at V and 5 bases at J, leaving 0 bases unmatched. CDR3 length: 13 residues. The CDR3 DNA sequence: TGTGCCAGTAGTATAGGGGACAGGACTGAAGCTTTCTTT. It translates to CASSIGDRTEAFF.

The J gene is TRBJ2-5, the V gene TRBV7-8, with D maybe TRBD2 (6 bases). V gave up 4 bases and J gave up 2 bases, with 11 bases separating them. Germline-derived CDR1 and CDR2 are SGHVS and FQNEAQ. This CDR3 is 14 amino acids long. CDR3 protein: CASSWRGEQETQYF. CDR3 coding DNA: TGTGCCAGCAGCTGGAGGGGTGAACAAGAGACCCAGTACTTC.

This clone occurred a few times. V usage is TRBV11-3 and J usage is TRBJ2-7; D possibly corresponds to TRBD2 (5 bases). Looked up from germline, CDR1 is SGHNT and CDR2 is YENEEA. The CDR3 runs to 12 residues. The V gene lost 5 bases and the J gene lost 7 bases, with 12 bases spanning the gap. Here the CDR3 DNA reads TGTGCCAGCAGCGAAGGACCGGGGGAGCAGTACTTC. Its protein product is CASSEGPGEQYF.

V usage is TRBV5-1 and J usage is TRBJ1-2; 7 bases fit TRBD1. V shed 0 bases and J 6 bases; nucleotides not matched to a gene: 8. The germline CDR1 and CDR2 sequences are SGHRS and YFSETQ. CDR3 length: 15 residues. CDR3 nucleotides: TGCGCCAGCAGCTTGGACAGGGGATCTTTCGATGGCTACACCTTC. Its translation: CASSLDRGSFDGYTF.

The V gene is TRBV6-1, the J gene TRBJ2-3; D not resolved. This CDR3 has 16 amino acids. V dropped 2 bases and J dropped 0 bases, with 12 bases sitting between them. CDR1 and CDR2 from the germline V gene are MNHNS and SASEGT. The CDR3 here is CASSEPPARSTDTQYF. Written as DNA, the CDR3 is TGTGCCAGCAGTGAACCGCCGGCTAGAAGCACAGATACGCAGTATTTT.

The CDR3 DNA reads as TGTGCCAGCAGAACAACAGGCGCCGGGTACGAGCAGTACTTC. This encodes CASRTTGAGYEQYF. The chain joins TRBV6-5 to TRBJ2-7, with a possible D match to TRBD1 (5 bases). V was cut by 6 bases and J by 4 bases, with 16 bases left in between. The CDR3 has 14 residues. Germline-derived CDR1 and CDR2 are MNHEY and SVGAGI.

There are a few counts of this clone. The chain joins TRBV7-2 to TRBJ1-5, with D perhaps matching TRBD1 (5 bases). Trimming removed 5 bases from V and 3 bases from J, with 14 bases in between. The CDR3 is 15 residues long. Germline V CDR1 and CDR2: SGHTA, FQGNSA. CDR3 residues: CASSRTGTNNQPQHF. Written as DNA, the CDR3 is TGTGCCAGCAGCAGGACGGGGACTAACAATCAGCCCCAGCATTTT.